This T cell receptor (beta chain) was sequenced in a study of cytomegalovirus exposure and HLA in healthy donors. Notes on the study in general: Most TCR sequences were rare, but some public TCRs occurred in many donors. Later genetic work tied a missense DCLRE1C variant to beta-chain V and J trimming. The productive fraction for most TCR beta V segments was about 90% or about 30% in an earlier analysis.

Unrecorded immune exposures were likely, despite nominal health at sampling. This clone was picked up a small number of times. Its specificity is unknown. 60 Vbeta and 13 Jbeta primers were used in PCR. Clones were sequenced by immunoSEQ multiplex PCR, and TCRdb holds only the in-frame ones, with some missing. The data hold approximately 150,000 clones, with roughly 84% observed a single time. The length of the CDR3 is 13 residues. The V gene lost 6 bases and the J gene lost 4 bases, with 13 bases spanning the gap. Germline loops: CDR1 LNHDA, CDR2 SQIVND (reference sequence). The chain links TRBV19 to TRBJ2-7; D possibly corresponds to TRBD2 (6 bases). The clonotype originates from a young man in good health and CMV-seronegative. Input material: PBMCs. Written as DNA, the CDR3 is TGTGCCAGTAGCGCGGGACTGGTTTACGAGCAGTACTTC. Protein product: CASSAGLVYEQYF.